A single sample gave rise to the 16 T cell receptor beta chains below, sequenced in a study of blood T cell repertoires in COVID-19. Produced via immunoSEQ multiplex PCR; TCRdb's table is partial and in-frame only. The table has approximately 67,000 clones, around 85% seen once. The sample taken for sequencing was peripheral blood. These receptors were collected from a woman of 80 years or more with acute or convalescent COVID-19.

The gene calls are TRBV15 and TRBJ1-2; 9 bases map to TRBD1. Germline CDR1 LNHNV, CDR2 YYDKDF (reference sequence). Unmatched junction bases numbered 1, after V lost 2 bases and J lost 3 bases. This CDR3 has 14 residues. The chain's CDR3 is CATSRRDRDYGYTF. CDR3 nucleotides: TGTGCCACCAGCAGACGGGACAGGGACTATGGCTACACCTTC. The entire variable domain, with the rest obtained from reference TRBV15 and TRBJ1-2, is as follows: DAMVIQNPRYQVTQFGKPVTLSCSQTLNHNVMYWYQQKSSQAPKLLFHYYDKDFNNEADTPDNFQSRRPNTSFCFLDIRSPGLGDTAMYLCATSRRDRDYGYTFGSGTRLTVV.

The chain employs TRBV6-2 or TRBV6-3 and TRBJ2-7; 7 bases match TRBD1. Germline assignment: CDR1 MNHEY and CDR2 SVGEGT. The CDR3 is made up of 14 amino acids. V shed 6 bases and J 6 bases; nucleotides not matched to a gene: 11. CDR3 loop: CASSSSLDRAEQYF. CDR3 sequence (DNA): TGTGCCAGCAGCTCAAGCCTAGACAGGGCCGAGCAGTACTTC.

The chain couples TRBV6-6 to TRBJ1-5; D gene uncertain. Per germline, CDR1 MNHNY and CDR2 SVGAGI (reference sequence). The CDR3 is 12 amino acids. The V and J ends lost 5 bases and 1 base respectively, with 3 bases between them. The CDR3 region has the DNA TGTGCCAGCAGTGTAAGCAATCAGCCCCAGCATTTT. Amino acid sequence: CASSVSNQPQHF.

The genes are TRBV25-1 and TRBJ1-4; D is undetermined. Trimming shortened V by 3 bases and J by 4 bases, and 9 bases separated the two germline ends. The CDR3 length is 14 residues. The germline V gene has CDR1 MGHDK and CDR2 SYGVNS. CDR3 sequence reads: CASSDRRINEKLFF. The CDR3, as DNA: TGTGCCAGCAGTGACCGCAGGATTAATGAAAAACTGTTTTTT.

The chain carries TRBV5-1 and TRBJ2-3; possible D gene TRBD1, 6 bases. Between the trimmed V and J ends, which lost 2 bases and 2 bases, there was a span of 18 bases. Germline lookup yields CDR1 SGHRS and CDR2 YFSETQ. The CDR3 has 17 residues. CDR3 bases: TGCGCCAGCAGCTTAGGGGGACCGGGACGACTCACAGATACGCAGTATTTT. It translates to CASSLGGPGRLTDTQYF.

The V gene is TRBV2, the J gene TRBJ2-1; D uncertain. The CDR3 runs 13 residues. Trimming pared 3 bases from V and 2 bases from J, leaving 5 bases between. Germline V CDR1 and CDR2: SNHLY, FYNNEI. CDR3 loop: CASSERTYNEQFF. The CDR3 nucleotides read TGTGCCAGCAGTGAGCGAACCTACAATGAGCAGTTCTTC. Using reference TRBV2 and TRBJ2-1 for the parts outside the CDR3, the full variable domain is EPEVTQTPSHQVTQMGQEVILRCVPISNHLYFYWYRQILGQKVEFLVSFYNNEISEKSEIFDDQFSVERPDGSNFTLKIRSTKLEDSAMYFCASSERTYNEQFFGPGTRLTVL.

This chain links TRBV7-2 with TRBJ2-7, with TRBD2 as a possible D gene (6 bases). Per the germline V gene, CDR1 is SGHTA and CDR2 is FQGNSA. The V gene lost 1 base and the J gene lost 3 bases, with 19 bases spanning the gap. The CDR3 has 17 residues. CDR3 amino acids: CASSLGGVGVYFYEQYF. As DNA, the CDR3 is TGTGCCAGCAGCTTAGGGGGGGTAGGGGTCTACTTCTACGAGCAGTACTTC. The whole variable domain, filled in from reference TRBV7-2 and TRBJ2-7, reads GAGVSQSPSNKVTEKGKDVELRCDPISGHTALYWYRQSLGQGLEFLIYFQGNSAPDKSGLPSDRFSAERTGGSVSTLTIQRTQQEDSAVYLCASSLGGVGVYFYEQYFGPGTRLTVT.

This clone was counted only a few times. The gene calls are TRBV4-3 and TRBJ1-5; no clear D. V dropped 0 bases and J dropped 7 bases, with 13 bases sitting between them. The CDR3 runs 15 residues. Germline V gene data show CDR1 as LGHNA and CDR2 as YSLEER. The CDR3: CASSQDRFQTQPQHF. The CDR3 DNA follows: TGCGCCAGCAGCCAAGATCGGTTCCAGACACAGCCCCAGCATTTT.

The V call is TRBV6-2 or TRBV6-3, the J call TRBJ1-2; the match to TRBD1 covers 8 bases. The J segment lost 5 bases and the V segment lost 6 bases, leaving 5 bases of the junction unmatched. This CDR3 has 13 amino acids. Germline CDR1 and CDR2: MNHEY and SVGEGT. CDR3 DNA sequence: TGTGCCAGCAGCAAAGGGACAGGATATGGCTACACCTTC. Residues: CASSKGTGYGYTF.

V usage is TRBV20-1 and J usage is TRBJ2-5; D is unclear. From germline, CDR1 is DFQATT and CDR2 SNEGSKA (reference sequence). The V and J ends lost 6 bases and 3 bases respectively, with 8 bases between them. This CDR3 is 11 amino acids long. The CDR3, as DNA: TGCAGTGCCGGTAGTAAAGAGACCCAGTACTTC. This sequence encodes CSAGSKETQYF.

On this clone itself: The sample carries other DNA sequences with the same CDR3. This chain joins TRBV3-1 (or the pseudogene TRBV3-2) and TRBJ1-2; 10 nucleotides match TRBD1. Losses at the gene ends were 1 base for V and 5 bases for J; bases not matched to a gene: 4. The CDR3 extends over 15 amino acids. CDR1 and CDR2 (germline): LGHDT, YNNKEL (reference sequence). CDR3 protein: CASSQGTGGRYGYTF. The CDR3 region has the DNA TGTGCCAGCAGCCAAGGGACAGGGGGACGGTATGGCTACACCTTC.

V gene TRBV20-1 combines with J gene TRBJ2-7; TRBD1 might be the D (5 bases). The length of the CDR3 is 13 residues. Germline V gives CDR1 DFQATT, CDR2 SNEGSKA (reference sequence). Trimming stripped 3 bases from V and 6 bases from J, with 15 bases between. CDR3 in amino acids: CSASSAGWREQYF. In DNA, the CDR3 is TGCAGTGCTAGTTCGGCAGGGTGGCGCGAGCAGTACTTC.

This chain uses TRBV3-1 (or the pseudogene TRBV3-2) with TRBJ1-2; D unresolved. Germline V gives CDR1 LGHDT, CDR2 YNNKEL (reference sequence). V dropped 3 bases and J dropped 8 bases, with 10 bases sitting between them. CDR3 size: 12 residues. CDR3 nucleotides: TGTGCCAGCAGCCAGGGAGATAAGGGCTACACCTTC. Amino acid sequence: CASSQGDKGYTF.

The CDR3 loop reads CASSLDGHDPSGQYF. The CDR3 nucleotides are TGTGCCAGCAGCTTGGACGGCCATGACCCGTCGGGGCAGTACTTC. V gene TRBV5-4 combines with J gene TRBJ2-7; D gene uncertain. Germline CDR1 SGHNT, CDR2 YYREEE (reference sequence). V lost 0 bases, J lost 9 bases, and 19 bases lay in between. This CDR3 spans 15 amino acids.

V and J are TRBV2 and TRBJ2-7; tentative D call: TRBD2 (6 bases). This CDR3 has 15 residues. V was cut by 6 bases and J by 6 bases, with 21 bases left in between. CDR1 is SNHLY and CDR2 is FYNNEI in the germline V gene. The CDR3 DNA reads TGTGCCAGCAGCTCCAAGCGGGCCCCTCCGGCCGAGCAGTACTTC. This translates into CASSSKRAPPAEQYF.

The CDR3 region has the DNA TGTGCCAGCAGCCTGATAGCGGGAACCCCCGGGGAGCTGTTTTTT. Protein sequence: CASSLIAGTPGELFF. This rearrangement joins TRBV7-6 to TRBJ2-2; 8 bases fit TRBD2. Per the germline V gene, CDR1 is SGHVS and CDR2 is FNYEAQ. Trimming at V came to 5 bases and at J to 6 bases, leaving 8 bases not matched to a gene. CDR3 size: 15 residues. The whole variable domain, remainder taken from reference TRBV7-6 and TRBJ2-2, is GAGVSQSPRYKVTKRGQDVALRCDPISGHVSLYWYRQALGQGPEFLTYFNYEAQQDKSGLPNDRFSAERPEGSISTLTIQRTEQRDSAMYRCASSLIAGTPGELFFGEGSRLTVL.